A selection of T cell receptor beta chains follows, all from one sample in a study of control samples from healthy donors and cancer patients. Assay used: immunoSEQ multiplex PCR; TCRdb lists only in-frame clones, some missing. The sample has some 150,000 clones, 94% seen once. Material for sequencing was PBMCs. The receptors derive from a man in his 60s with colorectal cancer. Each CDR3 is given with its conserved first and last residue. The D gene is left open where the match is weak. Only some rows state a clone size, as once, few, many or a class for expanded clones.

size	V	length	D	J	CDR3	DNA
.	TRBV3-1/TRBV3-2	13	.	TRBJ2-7	CASSQDWAREQYF	TGTGCCAGCAGCCAAGATTGGGCCCGGGAGCAGTACTTC
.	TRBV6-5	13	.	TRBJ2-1	CASNGQQYNEQFF	TGTGCCAGCAATGGACAGCAATACAATGAGCAGTTCTTC
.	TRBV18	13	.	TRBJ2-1	CASSRIGDNEQFF	TGTGCCAGCTCAAGGATAGGAGACAATGAGCAGTTCTTC
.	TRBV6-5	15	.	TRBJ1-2	CASSLTSSLSYGYTF	TGTGCCAGCAGTCTCACTTCGAGCTTATCCTATGGCTACACCTTC
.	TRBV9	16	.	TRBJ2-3	CASSPGLTTSADTQYF	TGTGCCAGCAGCCCGGGACTGACCACATCGGCAGATACGCAGTATTTT
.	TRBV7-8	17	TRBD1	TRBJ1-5	CASSLARRGYRNQPQHF	TGTGCCAGCAGCTTAGCTCGCAGGGGGTATAGGAATCAGCCCCAGCATTTT
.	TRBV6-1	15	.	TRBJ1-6	CASSEMWVDNSPLHF	TGTGCCAGCAGTGAAATGTGGGTGGATAATTCACCCCTCCACTTT
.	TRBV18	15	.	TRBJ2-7	CASSPPGTMTYEQYF	TGTGCCAGCTCACCACCGGGGACGATGACCTACGAGCAGTACTTC
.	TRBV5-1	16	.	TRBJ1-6	CASSLVQRGDNSPLHF	TGCGCCAGCAGCTTGGTTCAGAGAGGGGATAATTCACCCCTCCACTTT
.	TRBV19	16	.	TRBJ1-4	CASSMDRSATNEKLFF	TGTGCCAGTAGTATGGACAGATCTGCAACTAATGAAAAACTGTTTTTT
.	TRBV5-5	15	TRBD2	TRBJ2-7	CASSISGGLAYEQYF	TGTGCCAGCAGCATCAGCGGGGGCCTTGCCTACGAGCAGTACTTC
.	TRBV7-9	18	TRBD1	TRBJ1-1	CASSLNAGTGGPGTEAFF	TGTGCCAGCAGCTTAAATGCGGGGACAGGGGGCCCGGGCACTGAAGCTTTCTTT
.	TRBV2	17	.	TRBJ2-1	CASSEADRASEYNEQFF	TGTGCCAGCAGTGAAGCGGATCGGGCTAGCGAATACAATGAGCAGTTCTTC
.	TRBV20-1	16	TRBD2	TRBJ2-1	CSASKASGGFDNEQFF	TGCAGTGCTAGTAAGGCTAGCGGGGGATTTGACAATGAGCAGTTCTTC
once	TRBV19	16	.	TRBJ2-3	CASSIDRGTSTDTQYF	TGTGCCAGTAGTATAGACAGGGGGACTAGCACAGATACGCAGTATTTT
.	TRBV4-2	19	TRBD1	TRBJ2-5	CASSQDPSGTGAYQETQYF	TGTGCCAGCAGCCAAGATCCGTCGGGAACAGGGGCGTACCAAGAGACCCAGTACTTC
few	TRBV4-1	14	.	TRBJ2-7	CASSQERAGYEQYF	TGCGCCAGCAGCCAAGAACGGGCAGGGTACGAGCAGTACTTC
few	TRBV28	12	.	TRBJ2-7	CASSLVAYEQYF	TGTGCCAGCAGTTTAGTCGCCTACGAGCAGTACTTC
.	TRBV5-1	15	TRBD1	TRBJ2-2	CASSLGGQVAGELFF	TGCGCCAGCAGCTTAGGGGGACAGGTTGCCGGGGAGCTGTTTTTT
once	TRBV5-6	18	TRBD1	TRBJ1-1	CASSSSGVGQGGDTEAFF	TGTGCCAGCAGCTCGAGTGGGGTGGGACAGGGAGGAGACACTGAAGCTTTCTTT
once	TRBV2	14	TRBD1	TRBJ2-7	CASTFGTGPYEQYF	TGTGCCAGCACCTTCGGGACAGGGCCTTACGAGCAGTACTTC
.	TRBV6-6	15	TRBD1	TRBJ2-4	CASSYRTGVQNIQYF	TGTGCCAGCAGTTACCGTACAGGGGTTCAAAACATTCAGTACTTC
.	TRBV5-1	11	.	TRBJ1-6	CASSNEGRLHF	TGCGCCAGCAGCAACGAGGGGAGACTCCACTTT
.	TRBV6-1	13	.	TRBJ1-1	CASSDLYTLEAFF	TGTGCCAGCAGTGATTTGTACACACTAGAAGCTTTCTTT
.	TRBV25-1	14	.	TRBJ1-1	CASSEWGQNTEAFF	TGTGCCAGCAGTGAGTGGGGACAGAACACTGAAGCTTTCTTT
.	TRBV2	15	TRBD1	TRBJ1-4	CASSEFRGTGEKLFF	TGTGCCAGCAGTGAATTCAGGGGGACGGGCGAAAAACTGTTTTTT
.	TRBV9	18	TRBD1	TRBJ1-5	CASSVALTGGGSNQPQHF	TGTGCCAGCAGCGTAGCCCTCACAGGGGGAGGTAGCAATCAGCCCCAGCATTTT
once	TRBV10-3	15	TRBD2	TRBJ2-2	CAISLAGGNTGELFF	TGTGCCATCAGCTTAGCGGGGGGGAACACCGGGGAGCTGTTTTTT
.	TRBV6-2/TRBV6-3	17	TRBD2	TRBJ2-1	CASSYSKRGKSYNEQFF	TGTGCCAGCAGTTACTCAAAGCGGGGCAAATCCTACAATGAGCAGTTCTTC
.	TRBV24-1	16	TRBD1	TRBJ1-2	CATSDEVDRGLDGYTF	TGTGCCACCAGTGATGAAGTAGACAGGGGGCTCGATGGCTACACCTTC
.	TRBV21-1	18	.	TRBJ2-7	CASSKALYSRGNYPEQYF	TGTGCCAGCAGCAAAGCGCTTTACTCCAGGGGCAATTATCCCGAGCAGTACTTC
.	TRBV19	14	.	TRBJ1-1	CASSVRTMNTEAFF	TGTGCCAGTAGTGTACGGACAATGAACACTGAAGCTTTCTTT
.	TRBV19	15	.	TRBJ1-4	CASSKERWKEEKLFF	TGTGCCAGTAGTAAAGAAAGGTGGAAAGAAGAAAAACTGTTTTTT
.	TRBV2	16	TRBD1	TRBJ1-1	CASRRTGTGENTEAFF	TGTGCCAGCAGACGAACTGGGACAGGGGAAAACACTGAAGCTTTCTTT
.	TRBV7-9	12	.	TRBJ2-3	CASRISTDTQYF	TGTGCCAGCCGCATAAGCACAGATACGCAGTATTTT
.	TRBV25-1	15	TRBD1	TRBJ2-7	CASSEIDRAAYEQYF	TGTGCCAGCAGTGAAATAGACAGGGCTGCCTACGAGCAGTACTTC
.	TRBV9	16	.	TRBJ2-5	CASSLRGRGIQETQYF	TGTGCCAGCAGCCTCAGGGGAAGGGGAATCCAAGAGACCCAGTACTTC
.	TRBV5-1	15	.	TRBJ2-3	CASSLARGSTDTQYF	TGCGCCAGCAGCTTGGCTCGGGGAAGCACAGATACGCAGTATTTT
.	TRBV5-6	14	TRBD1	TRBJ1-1	CASSRQGVNTEAFF	TGTGCCAGCAGCAGACAGGGGGTGAACACTGAAGCTTTCTTT
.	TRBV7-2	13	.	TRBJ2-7	CASSSRGTYEQYF	TGTGCCAGCAGCTCAAGGGGGACCTACGAGCAGTACTTC
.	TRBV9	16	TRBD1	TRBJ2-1	CASSLSEGAPYNEQFF	TGTGCCAGCAGCCTCTCCGAGGGGGCCCCCTACAATGAGCAGTTCTTC
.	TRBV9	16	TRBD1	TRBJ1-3	CASSVNPGQGGNTIYF	TGTGCCAGCAGCGTAAACCCTGGACAGGGGGGAAACACCATATATTTT
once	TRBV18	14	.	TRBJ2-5	CASSTRQSQETQYF	TGTGCCAGCTCAACCCGACAGAGCCAAGAGACCCAGTACTTC
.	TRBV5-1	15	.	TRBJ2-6	CASSLMEAGANVLTF	TGCGCCAGCAGCTTGATGGAAGCTGGGGCCAACGTCCTGACTTTC